This entry features one T cell receptor beta chain sequence. As yet, its antigen is unknown. With autoimmune disease history or systemic immunosuppression, patients were excluded. The sample originates from a study of OX40 agonist ivuxolimab in advanced cancers. Study in general: Intravenous ivuxolimab was administered to patients every 2 weeks at 0.01 to 10 mg/kg. The dose-escalation group included hepatocellular carcinoma, melanoma, renal cell carcinoma and head and neck cancer. Broader study findings: There was clonal expansion of CD4+ and CD8+ blood T cells by week 6 at 0.1 to 3.0 mg/kg.

Some clones are missing from TCRdb's copy, which holds only in-frame ones; the method was immunoSEQ multiplex PCR. This sample carries tens of thousands of clones, around 83% of them seen once, and the ten largest clones take roughly 2.5%. V lost 5 bases, J lost 5 bases, and 3 bases stayed unmatched. From germline, CDR1 is MNHEY and CDR2 SVGAGI. This CDR3 comprises 14 residues. This clonotype was sampled from an adult with an advanced solid tumor such as melanoma, head and neck, liver or kidney cancer. The chain is built from TRBV6-5 and TRBJ2-1, with 10 bases matching TRBD2. The sample consisted of CD4+ or CD8+ T cells sorted from blood, taken in a trial of the OX40 agonist ivuxolimab. In nucleotides, the CDR3 is TGTGCCAGCAGTCCCGGGACTAGCGACAATGAGCAGTTCTTC. Its protein is CASSPGTSDNEQFF.